A single sample is the source of the 32 T cell receptor beta chains below, sequenced in a study of cytomegalovirus exposure and HLA in healthy donors. The PCR employed 60 Vbeta primers together with 13 Jbeta primers. Only in-frame clones appear in the TCRdb table, and some are missing; sequencing was by immunoSEQ multiplex PCR. The sample carries about 120,000 clones, approximately 84% recorded once. The sequencing input was PBMCs. The receptors here all came from a man younger than 35 in good health and CMV-seropositive.

V is TRBV6-1 and J is TRBJ2-7; TRBD1 matches at 9 bases. Germline CDR1 and CDR2: MNHNS and SASEGT. CDR3 length equals 15 residues. Germline trimming cut 7 bases from V and 4 bases from J; bases unmatched to any gene: 11. This chain's CDR3 is CASTEYAGQGYEQYF. CDR3 nucleotides: TGTGCCAGCACGGAATATGCCGGACAGGGGTACGAGCAGTACTTC.

V and J are TRBV9 and TRBJ2-2; the match to TRBD2 covers 9 bases. Germline V gives CDR1 SGDLS, CDR2 YYNGEE. CDR3 length: 16 residues. J lost 6 bases, V lost 0 bases, and 6 bases had no gene match. The CDR3 reads CASSVATGGGAGELFF. CDR3 nucleotide sequence: TGTGCCAGCAGCGTAGCTACGGGCGGGGGGGCCGGGGAGCTGTTTTTT.

Only a few counts were recorded for this clone. V gene TRBV7-2 combines with J gene TRBJ2-7; 8 bases align to TRBD2. V lost 4 bases and J lost 4; bases outside the gene matches: 6. Looked up from germline, CDR1 is SGHTA and CDR2 is FQGNSA. The CDR3 extends over 14 amino acids. This CDR3 is CASSSSSGIYEQYF. CDR3 coding DNA: TGTGCCAGCAGCTCGAGTAGCGGGATTTACGAGCAGTACTTC.

The chain links TRBV5-4 to TRBJ2-5; D may be TRBD1 (5 bases). The V and J ends lost 0 bases and 5 bases respectively, with 11 bases between them. The CDR3 length is 14 residues. Germline CDR1 reads SGHNT; CDR2 reads YYREEE (reference sequence). The chain's CDR3 is CASSLGTFTETQYF. CDR3 coding DNA: TGTGCCAGCAGCTTGGGGACATTCACGGAGACCCAGTACTTC.

This clone was observed once. The genes are TRBV5-6 and TRBJ2-7, with 10 bases matching TRBD1. Germline lookup yields CDR1 SGHDT and CDR2 YYEEEE. The length of the CDR3 is 15 residues. Trimming at V came to 4 bases and at J to 7 bases, leaving 11 bases not matched to a gene. CDR3 region: CASSHRTGGQEEQYF. The DNA for the CDR3 is TGTGCCAGCAGCCATCGGACAGGGGGACAAGAGGAGCAGTACTTC.

The chain recombines TRBV7-2 with TRBJ2-7, with 7 bases that match TRBD2. From germline, CDR1 is SGHTA and CDR2 FQGNSA. The CDR3 extends over 12 amino acids. J lost 6 bases, V lost 1 base, and 0 bases had no gene match. This CDR3 reads CASSLGGGEQYF. The CDR3 DNA sequence: TGTGCCAGCAGCTTAGGGGGGGGCGAGCAGTACTTC.

V and J are TRBV5-1 and TRBJ2-1; 10 bases map to TRBD2. Germline assignment: CDR1 SGHRS and CDR2 YFSETQ. Losses at the gene ends were 0 bases for V and 10 bases for J; bases not matched to a gene: 10. The CDR3 contains 16 residues. CDR3 in amino acids: CASSLAWTSGSMEQFF. The CDR3 coding sequence is TGCGCCAGCAGCTTGGCATGGACTAGCGGCTCAATGGAGCAGTTCTTC.

J is TRBJ2-2 and V is TRBV19, with 7 nucleotides matching TRBD1. The CDR3 contains 17 residues. V dropped 3 bases and J dropped 0; count of bases not matched to a gene: 7. Germline CDR1 LNHDA, CDR2 SQIVND (reference sequence). CDR3 protein: CASSIRSGTANTGELFF. CDR3 bases: TGTGCCAGTAGTATTAGATCGGGGACAGCGAACACCGGGGAGCTGTTTTTT.

This clone was detected ten times or more. The CDR3 sequence is CASSLEPEGSTDTQYF. The CDR3 DNA sequence: TGTGCCAGCAGCTTGGAGCCGGAGGGAAGCACAGATACGCAGTATTTT. This sequence joins TRBV5-4 and TRBJ2-3, with D perhaps matching TRBD2 (6 bases). Between the trimmed V and J ends, which lost 0 bases and 0 bases, there was a span of 11 bases. This CDR3 contains 16 residues. Germline V gives CDR1 SGHNT, CDR2 YYREEE (reference sequence).

The chain recombines TRBV19 with TRBJ2-6, with D tentatively TRBD1 (5 bases). The germline CDR1 and CDR2 sequences are LNHDA and SQIVND (reference sequence). The length of the CDR3 is 15 residues. V shed 9 bases and J shed 0 bases, with 12 bases lying between them. The CDR3 loop is CASRVTSSGANVLTF. The CDR3, as DNA: TGTGCCAGCAGGGTAACGAGCTCTGGGGCCAACGTCCTGACTTTC.

This clone appeared a few times. V and J are TRBV6-4 and TRBJ1-6, with D possibly matching TRBD1 (6 bases). The length of the CDR3 is 14 residues. V was pared by 2 bases and J by 7 bases, with 9 bases between. Germline assignment: CDR1 MRHNA and CDR2 SNTAGT. The CDR3 loop is CASSDQGPNSPLHF. CDR3 nucleotides: TGTGCCAGCAGTGACCAGGGGCCAAATTCACCCCTCCACTTT.

The chain recombines TRBV6-6 with TRBJ1-5; 7 bases agree with TRBD1. V lost 2 bases, J lost 4 bases, and 8 bases stayed unmatched. There are 16 residues in the CDR3. CDR1 is MNHNY and CDR2 is SVGAGI in the germline V gene (reference sequence). In nucleotides, the CDR3 is TGTGCCAGCAGTTACGGACGACAGGGCCGTAATCAGCCCCAGCATTTT. This translates into CASSYGRQGRNQPQHF.

This clone was seen a handful of times. The chain carries TRBV5-1 and TRBJ1-1, with a tentative D call TRBD1 (5 bases). V lost 0 bases to trimming and J lost 5 bases, with 11 bases between them. Germline V gene sequence: CDR1 SGHRS, CDR2 YFSETQ. This CDR3 is built from 14 residues. CDR3 in DNA: TGCGCCAGCAGCTTGGCCTCGGGGGAGACTGAAGCTTTCTTT. As protein: CASSLASGETEAFF.

This clone appeared a single time. The chain recombines TRBV6-5 with TRBJ2-2; D perhaps matches TRBD1 (7 bases). From germline, CDR1 is MNHEY and CDR2 SVGAGI. The V and J ends lost 6 bases and 6 bases respectively, with 17 bases between them. This CDR3 spans 15 amino acids. The CDR3 bases are TGTGCCAGCAGGAGACAGGGAGGATTGTCCGGGGAGCTGTTTTTT. Translation: CASRRQGGLSGELFF.

The rearrangement links TRBV7-6 to TRBJ1-3; TRBD1 is a possible D gene (5 bases). Trimming shortened V by 1 base and J by 3 bases, and 10 bases separated the two germline ends. From germline, CDR1 is SGHVS and CDR2 FNYEAQ. CDR3 size: 15 residues. CDR3 nucleotides: TGTGCCAGCAGCTTAGGCGCGACAGTTGGAAACACCATATATTTT. Translated: CASSLGATVGNTIYF.

CDR3 amino acids: CASSLSGTSAYNEQFF. The CDR3 region has the DNA TGTGCCAGCAGCCTCTCCGGGACTAGCGCTTACAATGAGCAGTTCTTC. This chain connects TRBV7-2 to TRBJ2-1; 10 bases agree with TRBD2. After removal of 5 bases from V and 4 bases from J, the junction contained 8 bases not matched to a gene. Germline CDR1 and CDR2: SGHTA and FQGNSA. The CDR3 consists of 16 residues.

The CDR3 spells CASSVPGGFYNEQFF. Here the CDR3 DNA reads TGTGCCAGCAGCGTTCCGGGAGGCTTCTACAATGAGCAGTTCTTC. V usage is TRBV5-4 and J usage is TRBJ2-1; 7 bases map to TRBD2. The J segment lost 3 bases and the V segment lost 4 bases, leaving 7 bases of the junction unmatched. Looked up from germline, CDR1 is SGHNT and CDR2 is YYREEE (reference sequence). CDR3 size: 15 residues.

The table lists this clone with a few counts. The genes are TRBV30 and TRBJ1-3, with 7 positions matching TRBD1. The CDR3 is made up of 15 amino acids. In germline, CDR1 is GTSNPN, CDR2 SVGIG (reference sequence). V lost 3 bases and J lost 0; bases outside the gene matches: 5. CDR3 sequence reads: CAWSRDSGSGNTIYF. Here the CDR3 DNA reads TGTGCCTGGAGCCGGGACAGCGGCTCTGGAAACACCATATATTTT.

The rearrangement links TRBV2 to TRBJ1-5; D unclear. Trimming took 7 bases from V and 3 from J, leaving 10 bases between them. Germline loops: CDR1 SNHLY, CDR2 FYNNEI. The CDR3 extends over 13 amino acids. CDR3 sequence reads: CASILQFNQPQHF. The CDR3 DNA reads TGTGCCAGCATTTTACAGTTCAATCAGCCCCAGCATTTT.

The rearrangement joins TRBV18 to TRBJ1-6; D not resolved. Germline CDR1 reads KGHSH; CDR2 reads LQKENI. The CDR3 loop spans 19 amino acids. V was shortened by 4 bases and J by 0 bases, with 19 bases between the two germline ends. CDR3 coding DNA: TGTGCCAGCTCACTCTCGTCAGGCCCGTCGAGCTCCTATAATTCACCCCTCCACTTT. Its protein is CASSLSSGPSSSYNSPLHF.

The chain carries TRBV7-9 and TRBJ2-1; 7 bases map to TRBD1. The J segment lost 3 bases and the V segment lost 7 bases, leaving 6 bases of the junction unmatched. The CDR3 is 14 residues long. Germline V gives CDR1 SEHNR, CDR2 FQNEAQ (reference sequence). CDR3 loop: CASISGQSYNEQFF. In DNA, the CDR3 is TGTGCCAGCATCTCGGGACAGAGCTACAATGAGCAGTTCTTC.

This clone was counted a few times. V is TRBV7-2 and J is TRBJ2-7; 10 nucleotides agree with TRBD2. CDR3 size: 16 residues. Looked up from germline, CDR1 is SGHTA and CDR2 is FQGNSA. Trimming removed 1 base from V and 0 bases from J; junction bases left unmatched: 3. The CDR3 sequence: CASSLVPSGGSYEQYF. CDR3 in DNA: TGTGCCAGCAGCTTAGTTCCTAGCGGGGGCTCCTACGAGCAGTACTTC. Full variable domain (remainder filled in from reference TRBV7-2 and TRBJ2-7): GAGVSQSPSNKVTEKGKDVELRCDPISGHTALYWYRQSLGQGLEFLIYFQGNSAPDKSGLPSDRFSAERTGGSVSTLTIQRTQQEDSAVYLCASSLVPSGGSYEQYFGPGTRLTVT.

The chain combines TRBV18 with TRBJ1-2, with D possibly TRBD1 on 5 matching bases. Looked up from germline, CDR1 is KGHSH and CDR2 is LQKENI. This CDR3 contains 14 residues. Trimming cost V 3 bases and J 12 bases, with 20 bases left between them. The CDR3, as DNA: TGTGCCAGCTCACCGGATGTGGACATAAACGACCACACCTTC. It translates to CASSPDVDINDHTF. Filled out from reference TRBV18 and TRBJ1-2, the complete variable domain reads NAGVMQNPRHLVRRRGQEARLRCSPMKGHSHVYWYRQLPEEGLKFMVYLQKENIIDESGMPKERFSAEFPKEGPSILRIQQVVRGDSAAYFCASSPDVDINDHTFGSGTRLTVV.

The chain uses TRBV7-2 and TRBJ1-5; D is unclear. The ends were cut back, 1 base at V and 6 bases at J, with 7 bases in the middle. Germline assignment: CDR1 SGHTA and CDR2 FQGNSA. This CDR3 is built from 13 residues. Written as DNA, the CDR3 is TGTGCCAGCAGCTTAGGGCGGGCTCAGCCCCAGCATTTT. Encoded protein: CASSLGRAQPQHF. Based on the CDR3 plus reference TRBV7-2 and TRBJ1-5, the full variable domain is GAGVSQSPSNKVTEKGKDVELRCDPISGHTALYWYRQSLGQGLEFLIYFQGNSAPDKSGLPSDRFSAERTGGSVSTLTIQRTQQEDSAVYLCASSLGRAQPQHFGDGTRLSIL.

This clone was found a few times. The chain is built from TRBV2 and TRBJ1-2; D unclear. Trimming removed 3 bases at V and 4 bases at J, with 15 bases between. Germline V gives CDR1 SNHLY, CDR2 FYNNEI. The CDR3 spans 15 residues. DNA for the CDR3: TGTGCCAGCAGTGACCCCCCGGGATTTGGCTATGGCTACACCTTC. Its protein is CASSDPPGFGYGYTF.

The V and J genes are TRBV6-1 and TRBJ1-1; unclear D gene. Trimming removed 1 base at V and 11 bases at J, with 11 bases between. The germline CDR1 and CDR2 sequences are MNHNS and SASEGT. CDR3 length: 12 residues. The CDR3 spells CASSEVPGWAFF. CDR3 nucleotide sequence: TGTGCCAGCAGTGAAGTTCCGGGATGGGCTTTCTTT.

V gene TRBV4-1 combines with J gene TRBJ2-7, with D tentatively TRBD2 (5 bases). Germline CDR1 is MGHRA and CDR2 is YSYEKL. This CDR3 is built from 15 residues. Trimming left V 2 bases short and J 3 bases short, with 14 bases between. The CDR3 DNA sequence: TGCGCCAGCAGCCAAATATCGGCGGGCGACTACGAGCAGTACTTC. This codes for CASSQISAGDYEQYF.

This chain joins TRBV7-2 and TRBJ2-5; 7 positions match TRBD1. The CDR3 covers 16 residues. The germline gives CDR1 SGHTA, CDR2 FQGNSA. J was trimmed by 0 bases and V by 4 bases; bases with no gene match: 8. As DNA, the CDR3 is TGTGCCAGCAGCTCCGGGACAGAATTGTACCAAGAGACCCAGTACTTC. Its translation is CASSSGTELYQETQYF.

The chain combines TRBV2 with TRBJ1-1; D is ambiguous. The germline V and J ends were trimmed by 2 bases and 6 bases, with 13 bases remaining between them. The CDR3 length is 14 residues. Germline CDR1 SNHLY, CDR2 FYNNEI. The CDR3 DNA reads as TGTGCCAGCAGTGAATTATCCCCGGAGTCTGAAGCTTTCTTT. Translated: CASSELSPESEAFF.

This clone was found once. V and J are TRBV5-1 and TRBJ2-7; TRBD1 aligns across 11 bases. V shed 5 bases, J shed 3 bases, and the junction held 4 bases outside the gene matches. CDR3 length: 14 amino acids. The germline V gene encodes CDR1 SGHRS and CDR2 YFSETQ. In nucleotides, the CDR3 is TGCGCCAGCAGAACCGGGACAGGGGGCTACGAGCAGTACTTC. Encoded protein: CASRTGTGGYEQYF. Full variable domain (missing parts from reference TRBV5-1 and TRBJ2-7): KAGVTQTPRYLIKTRGQQVTLSCSPISGHRSVSWYQQTPGQGLQFLFEYFSETQRNKGNFPGRFSGRQFSNSRSEMNVSTLELGDSALYLCASRTGTGGYEQYFGPGTRLTVT.

The rearrangement links TRBV15 to TRBJ2-1; weak D call: TRBD2 (5 bases). V was pared by 1 base and J by 10 bases, with 17 bases between. The CDR3 is 15 residues long. CDR1 LNHNV and CDR2 YYDKDF come from the germline V gene (reference sequence). The CDR3 loop is CATSRVGGGSAEQFF. CDR3 nucleotides: TGTGCCACCAGCAGAGTAGGAGGTGGTTCTGCGGAGCAGTTCTTC.

The rearrangement joins TRBV2 to TRBJ2-3; 14 bases align to TRBD2. CDR1 and CDR2 from the germline V gene are SNHLY and FYNNEI. CDR3 size: 15 residues. V lost 10 bases and J lost 5; bases outside the gene matches: 8. As DNA, the CDR3 is TGTGCCATCACGGGACTAGCGGGAGCGGGAGATACGCAGTATTTT. Translating it yields CAITGLAGAGDTQYF.